This TCR beta chain was found in a study of shared clonotypes between healthy human individuals. V was pared by 3 bases and J by 6 bases, with 8 bases between. The CDR3 is 12 amino acids. Germline-derived CDR1 and CDR2 are MNHNS and SASEGT. TCRdb's table, derived via immunoSEQ multiplex PCR, lists solely in-frame clones and lacks some. Among some 2 million clones, roughly 94% were seen once, and the ten largest hold roughly 1%. CD45RO-negative CD8 cells positively selected for CCR7 made up the naive population, which excluded terminally differentiated effector memory CD45RA+ cells. The chain combines TRBV6-1 with TRBJ1-1, with D possibly being TRBD1 (5 bases). The material sequenced was naive CD8+ T cells sorted from blood. This clonotype was obtained from a man between 18 and 29 years old in good health. Here the CDR3 reads CASSDRGAEAFF. CDR3 DNA: TGTGCCAGCAGTGACCGGGGGGCTGAAGCTTTCTTT.